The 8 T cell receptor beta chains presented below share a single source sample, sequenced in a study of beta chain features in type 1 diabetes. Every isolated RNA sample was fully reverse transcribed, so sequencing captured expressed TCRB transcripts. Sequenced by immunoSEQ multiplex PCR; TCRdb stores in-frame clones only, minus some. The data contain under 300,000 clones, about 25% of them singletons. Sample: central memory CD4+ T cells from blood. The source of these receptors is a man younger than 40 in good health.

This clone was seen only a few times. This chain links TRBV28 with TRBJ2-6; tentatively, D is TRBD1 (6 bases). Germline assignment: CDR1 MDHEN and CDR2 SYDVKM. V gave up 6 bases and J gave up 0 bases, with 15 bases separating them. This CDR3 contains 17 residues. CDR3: CASRPTGQLSGANVLTF. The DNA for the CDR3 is TGTGCCAGCAGGCCGACAGGTCAGCTCTCTGGGGCCAACGTCCTGACTTTC.

The CDR3 spells CASSTPAGGPGEQYF. CDR3 in DNA: TGCGCCAGCAGTACCCCTGCGGGAGGGCCAGGGGAGCAGTACTTC. J is TRBJ2-7 and V is TRBV5-1; 9 positions match TRBD2. This CDR3 contains 15 residues. Germline lookup yields CDR1 SGHRS and CDR2 YFSETQ. The V segment lost 5 bases and the J segment 7 bases; nucleotides outside the gene matches: 13.

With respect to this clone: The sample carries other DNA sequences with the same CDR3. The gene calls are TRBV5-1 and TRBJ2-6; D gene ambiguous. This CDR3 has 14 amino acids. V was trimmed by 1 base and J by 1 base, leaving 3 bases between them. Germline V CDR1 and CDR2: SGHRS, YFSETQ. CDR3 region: CASSLSSGANVLTF. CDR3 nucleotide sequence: TGCGCCAGCAGCTTGTCTTCTGGGGCCAACGTCCTGACTTTC.

CDR3: CASSRTKNEQFF. DNA of the CDR3: TGTGCCAGTAGTAGAACTAAGAATGAGCAGTTCTTC. V usage is TRBV19 and J usage is TRBJ2-1, with no clear D. The CDR3 sequence is 12 residues long. V shed 4 bases and J shed 7 bases, with 8 bases lying between them. CDR1 LNHDA and CDR2 SQIVND come from the germline V gene (reference sequence).

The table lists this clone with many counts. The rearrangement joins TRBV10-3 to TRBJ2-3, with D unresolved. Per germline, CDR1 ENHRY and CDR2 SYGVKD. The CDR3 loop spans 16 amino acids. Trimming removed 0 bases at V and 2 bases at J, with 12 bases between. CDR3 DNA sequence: TGTGCCATCAGTGAGTCGACGGAGCCCTTCACAGATACGCAGTATTTT. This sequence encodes CAISESTEPFTDTQYF.

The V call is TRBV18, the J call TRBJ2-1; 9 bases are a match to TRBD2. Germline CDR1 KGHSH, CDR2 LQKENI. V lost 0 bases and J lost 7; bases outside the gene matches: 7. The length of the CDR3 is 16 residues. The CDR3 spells CASSPPSSGGINEQFF. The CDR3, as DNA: TGTGCCAGCTCACCACCATCCAGCGGGGGGATAAATGAGCAGTTCTTC.

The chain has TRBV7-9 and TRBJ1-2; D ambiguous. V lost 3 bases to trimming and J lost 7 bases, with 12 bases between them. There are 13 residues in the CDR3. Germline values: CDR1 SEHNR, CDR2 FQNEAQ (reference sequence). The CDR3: CASSFAETGGYTF. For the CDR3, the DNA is TGTGCCAGCAGCTTTGCAGAAACCGGTGGCTACACCTTC.

CDR3 nucleotides: TGTGCCAGCAGTTTCCGCAATGAGCAGTTCTTC. Amino acids: CASSFRNEQFF. The chain employs TRBV28 and TRBJ2-1; D ambiguous. There are 11 residues in the CDR3. Looked up from germline, CDR1 is MDHEN and CDR2 is SYDVKM. Trimming pared 3 bases from V and 6 bases from J, leaving 3 bases between.